This T cell receptor (beta chain) originates from a study of blood T cell repertoires in COVID-19. Study overall: The samples span acute and convalescent COVID-19 from the United States, Italy and Spain. The analysed material was cDNA or gDNA that came from T cells, B-cell-depleted T cells, or PBMCs.

Methods used by the authors: Nucleated cell counts were estimated from reference gene primer amplification. Data came from immunoSEQ multiplex PCR; TCRdb stores just in-frame clones and leaves some out. V and J calls and clone size follow that table, whereas D and trimming were derived from the DNA. Altogether about 210,000 clones are present, about nine tenths being singletons, with the ten largest covering 0.72%. This clone was counted a single time. There are 17 residues in the CDR3. Germline V gene data show CDR1 as MNHEY and CDR2 as SMNVEV (reference sequence). V gave up 3 bases and J gave up 4 bases; unmatched junction bases: 8.

This rearrangement joins TRBV27 to TRBJ1-5, with TRBD1 identical over 11 bases. The sequence came from a man aged 35-49 years with acute or convalescent COVID-19. Sequences were obtained from peripheral blood. The CDR3: CASSLRPGTGGNQPQHF. CDR3 bases: TGTGCCAGCAGTTTGCGACCCGGGACAGGGGGTAATCAGCCCCAGCATTTT.